These 26 T cell receptor beta chains were sequenced from one sample in a study of naive and memory T cell subsets. An oligonucleotide containing a UMI was ligated to the 3' end of TCR cDNA. Amplification of ligated cDNA took four PCR rounds with SP2 and nested alpha and beta constant primers. TCRdb redid the calling of the 5' RACE reads with MiXCR, one entry per CDR3 protein. The repertoire holds about 48,000 distinct CDR3 sequences, with around 5% as singletons. These receptors were taken from a female donor in good health.

A note on this clonotype: A much bigger clone sits one base away, suggesting this may be a read error. The V call is TRBV29-1, the J call TRBJ1-4; TRBD1 matches at 10 bases. Germline loops: CDR1 SQVTM, CDR2 ANQGSEA. The CDR3 loop spans 14 amino acids. The CDR3 loop reads CSALDRGRTERLFF. The CDR3 region has the DNA TGCAGCGCCTTGGACAGGGGGAGGACAGAAAGACTGTTTTTT.

This clonotype was counted at least ten times. The chain links TRBV6-5 to TRBJ2-3; TRBD2 matches 11 bases. The V segment lost 2 bases and the J segment 5 bases; nucleotides outside the gene matches: 9. The CDR3 is made up of 17 amino acids. Per the germline V gene, CDR1 is MNHEY and CDR2 is SVGAGI. CDR3 sequence: CASSYISTSGRRDTQYF. In nucleotides, the CDR3 is TGTGCCAGCAGTTACATCTCTACTAGCGGGAGACGAGATACGCAGTATTTT.

This clonotype was observed at least ten times. This chain joins TRBV29-1 and TRBJ2-2; the match to TRBD1 covers 7 bases. This CDR3 is built from 13 residues. Per germline, CDR1 SQVTM and CDR2 ANQGSEA. Unmatched junction bases numbered 2, after V lost 7 bases and J lost 0 bases. The CDR3, as DNA: TGCAGCGCAGGGACAGCGAACACCGGGGAGCTGTTTTTT. Its protein is CSAGTANTGELFF.

This clonotype came up many times. CDR3 sequence: CASSPPRDRREQYF. Written as DNA, the CDR3 is TGTGCCAGCAGCCCACCCCGGGACAGGCGCGAGCAGTACTTC. V and J are TRBV7-8 and TRBJ2-7, with 8 bases identical to TRBD1. There are 14 residues in the CDR3. Trimming took 5 bases from V and 6 from J; bases not matched to a gene: 9. Germline assignment: CDR1 SGHVS and CDR2 FQNEAQ.

This clonotype was recorded many times. CDR3 residues: CASSFGLAGGPHEQFF. The CDR3 region has the DNA TGTGCCAGCAGCTTCGGGCTAGCGGGAGGGCCCCATGAGCAGTTCTTC. The genes are TRBV11-1 and TRBJ2-1, with 12 bases identical to TRBD2. Germline CDR1 reads SGHAT; CDR2 reads FQDESV (reference sequence). The CDR3 covers 16 residues. Losses at the gene ends were 3 bases for V and 8 bases for J; bases not matched to a gene: 8.

This clonotype was seen repeatedly, ten times or more. V usage is TRBV6-2 or TRBV6-3 and J usage is TRBJ2-1, with 15 bases aligning to TRBD2. With 5 bases clipped from V and 7 bases from J, the junction kept 15 bases outside the gene matches. This CDR3 is built from 19 residues. Looked up from germline, CDR1 is MNHEY and CDR2 is SVGEGT. For the CDR3, the DNA is TGTGCCAGCAGTGGACTAGCGGGAGGGCCAACTCACCCCAGGAATGAGCAGTTCTTC. This encodes CASSGLAGGPTHPRNEQFF.

This clonotype has more than one count but fewer than ten. The chain combines TRBV27 with TRBJ2-5, with D uncertain. Trimming removed 5 bases from V and 4 bases from J, with 14 bases in between. The CDR3 contains 14 residues. Germline V gives CDR1 MNHEY, CDR2 SMNVEV (reference sequence). In DNA form, the CDR3 reads TGTGCCAGCAGTCTCCAGATGGGGTTAGAGACCCAGTACTTC. Its protein product is CASSLQMGLETQYF.

In this sample, this clonotype turned up many times. The J gene is TRBJ1-5, the V gene TRBV28, with D possibly matching TRBD1 (5 bases). The germline CDR1 and CDR2 sequences are MDHEN and SYDVKM. CDR3 size: 17 residues. V gave up 5 bases and J gave up 8 bases, with 25 bases separating them. CDR3 DNA: TGTGCCAGCAGTCCCCCCAGGGACCGTCGGTCAATCGAGCCCCAGCATTTT. Amino acids: CASSPPRDRRSIEPQHF. The full variable domain, completed using reference TRBV28 and TRBJ1-5, is DVKVTQSSRYLVKRTGEKVFLECVQDMDHENMFWYRQDPGLGLRLIYFSYDVKMKEKGDIPEGYSVSREKKERFSLILESASTNQTSMYLCASSPPRDRRSIEPQHFGDGTRLSIL.

This clonotype was counted at least ten times. The rearrangement joins TRBV27 to TRBJ2-3; 11 bases agree with TRBD2. Germline V gene lookup returns CDR1 MNHEY and CDR2 SMNVEV (reference sequence). The CDR3 contains 18 residues. V gave up 2 bases and J gave up 3 bases; unmatched junction bases: 10. The DNA for the CDR3 is TGTGCCAGCAGTTTAAGGCTAGCGGGAGGAGGGGATACAGATACGCAGTATTTT. Its translation is CASSLRLAGGGDTDTQYF.

This clonotype was detected many times. This sequence joins TRBV7-9 and TRBJ2-1; TRBD1 or TRBD2 may be the D gene (6 bases each). Trimming removed 5 bases from V and 8 bases from J, with 19 bases in between. The CDR3 contains 15 residues. Germline-derived CDR1 and CDR2 are SEHNR and FQNEAQ (reference sequence). CDR3 bases: TGTGCCAGCAGCGGAGGACATATAAGGGGGGATGAGCAGTTCTTC. Translation gives CASSGGHIRGDEQFF.

This clonotype was seen repeatedly, ten times or more. This chain links TRBV3-1 with TRBJ2-5, with 7 bases that match TRBD1. CDR1 and CDR2 (germline): LGHDT, YNNKEL (reference sequence). CDR3 length: 13 residues. Trimming removed 4 bases from V and 2 bases from J; junction bases left unmatched: 1. DNA of the CDR3: TGTGCCAGCAGCCTCAGGGGGCAAGAGACCCAGTACTTC. Translated: CASSLRGQETQYF.

This clonotype occurred many times. This rearrangement joins TRBV5-4 to TRBJ2-2, with 10 bases aligning to TRBD2. The germline gives CDR1 SGHNT, CDR2 YYREEE (reference sequence). CDR3 length: 17 amino acids. V lost 1 base, J lost 7 bases, and 10 bases stayed unmatched. CDR3 residues: CASSLSLAGVGGGELFF. Written as DNA, the CDR3 is TGTGCCAGCAGCTTGAGTCTAGCGGGAGTTGGAGGCGGGGAGCTGTTTTTT.

Many counts were recorded for this clonotype. The chain recombines TRBV20-1 with TRBJ2-3; 10 bases match TRBD2. Germline CDR1 reads DFQATT; CDR2 reads SNEGSKA (reference sequence). This CDR3 is 15 amino acids long. V shed 5 bases and J 3 bases; nucleotides not matched to a gene: 8. The CDR3: CSASLSGRRTDTQYF. CDR3 nucleotides: TGCAGTGCTTCCCTTAGCGGGAGGAGGACAGATACGCAGTATTTT.

This clonotype was picked up many times. The genes are TRBV27 and TRBJ2-5; D gene uncertain. This CDR3 has 14 amino acids. CDR1 is MNHEY and CDR2 is SMNVEV in the germline V gene (reference sequence). Trimming stripped 6 bases from V and 5 bases from J, with 16 bases between. The chain's CDR3 is CASRAHRDRETQYF. In DNA form, the CDR3 reads TGTGCCAGCAGGGCGCACAGAGATAGGGAGACCCAGTACTTC.

This clonotype has at least ten counts. V is TRBV2 and J is TRBJ2-1, with unresolved D. Per the germline V gene, CDR1 is SNHLY and CDR2 is FYNNEI. This CDR3 spans 15 amino acids. Trimming left V 1 base short and J 7 bases short, with 14 bases between. This CDR3 reads CASSEELALGNEQFF. CDR3 DNA: TGTGCCAGCAGTGAAGAGTTGGCCCTGGGGAATGAGCAGTTCTTC.

The table lists this clonotype with many counts. V gene TRBV20-1 combines with J gene TRBJ2-2; tentatively, D is TRBD1 (6 bases). The CDR3 is 16 residues long. Looked up from germline, CDR1 is DFQATT and CDR2 is SNEGSKA (reference sequence). Deletions cut 1 base from V and 0 bases from J, with 12 bases between. Here the CDR3 DNA reads TGCAGTGCTAGAGGTGCGGACAGCTCGAACACCGGGGAGCTGTTTTTT. Translating gives CSARGADSSNTGELFF.

Concerning this clonotype itself: Just one base apart from a much larger clone, this may be a read error. The V gene is TRBV6-6, the J gene TRBJ1-1; no clear D. Germline lookup yields CDR1 MNHNY and CDR2 SVGAGI (reference sequence). V lost 4 bases and J lost 7, with 13 bases in between. The CDR3 has 13 amino acids. In DNA form, the CDR3 reads TGTGCCAGCAGTTTTTCGATCGGCAATGAAGCTTTCTTT. Translation: CASSFSIGNEAFF.

This clonotype was detected ten times or more. The rearrangement links TRBV27 to TRBJ2-5, with 10 bases fitting TRBD1. The CDR3 runs to 14 residues. Unmatched junction bases numbered 1, after V lost 5 bases and J lost 1 base. The V gene's germline CDR1 is MNHEY and CDR2 SMNVEV (reference sequence). This chain's CDR3 is CASSRTGGQETQYF. Here the CDR3 DNA reads TGTGCCAGCAGTCGGACAGGGGGCCAAGAGACCCAGTACTTC.

This clonotype was counted at least ten times. CDR3 DNA: TGTGCCAGCAGCCAAGAACAGGGGGGGAAAGGCTATGGCTACACCTTC. This codes for CASSQEQGGKGYGYTF. V gene TRBV3-1 combines with J gene TRBJ1-2; 8 bases map to TRBD1. The length of the CDR3 is 16 residues. With V trimmed by 0 bases and J by 4 bases, 7 bases remained unmatched. The V gene's germline CDR1 is LGHDT and CDR2 YNNKEL (reference sequence). The full variable domain, with the rest looked up from reference TRBV3-1 and TRBJ1-2, is DTAVSQTPKYLVTQMGNDKSIKCEQNLGHDTMYWYKQDSKKFLKIMFSYNNKELIINETVPNRFSPKSPDKAHLNLHINSLELGDSAVYFCASSQEQGGKGYGYTFGSGTRLTVV.

This clonotype occurred a few times. Written as DNA, the CDR3 is TGTGCCTCACGAGGGGACAGGTGGACAGATACGCAGTATTTT. Translation gives CASRGDRWTDTQYF. The chain recombines TRBV30 with TRBJ2-3; 8 bases line up with TRBD1. The CDR3 runs to 14 residues. Germline assignment: CDR1 GTSNPN and CDR2 SVGIG (reference sequence). Losses at the gene ends were 7 bases for V and 3 bases for J; bases not matched to a gene: 9.

This clonotype turned up a few times. Just one base apart from a much larger clone, this may be a read error. The chain combines TRBV29-1 with TRBJ2-5, with unresolved D. Looked up from germline, CDR1 is SQVTM and CDR2 is ANQGSEA. The V end lost 5 bases, the J end lost 1 base, and 8 bases lay between the germline ends. The CDR3 spans 12 residues. Here the CDR3 reads CSVKGRQETQYF. The DNA of the CDR3 is TGCAGCGTTAAGGGTCGCCAAGAGACCCAGTACTTC.

This clonotype was recorded at least ten times. V gene TRBV29-1 combines with J gene TRBJ1-5; 9 bases agree with TRBD1. The CDR3 extends over 17 amino acids. The J segment lost 0 bases and the V segment lost 4 bases, leaving 10 bases of the junction unmatched. Germline V gives CDR1 SQVTM, CDR2 ANQGSEA. The DNA of the CDR3 is TGCAGCGTTGTCGAGGGACAGGGCCTCTATAGCAATCAGCCCCAGCATTTT. Encoded protein: CSVVEGQGLYSNQPQHF.

This clonotype was picked up a small number of times. Compared with germline, one end of the junction differs, possibly owing to a read error. V gene TRBV27 combines with J gene TRBJ1-2; 7 bases match TRBD1. This CDR3 has 16 residues. The germline gives CDR1 MNHEY, CDR2 SMNVEV (reference sequence). The CDR3 sequence: CASRPTGQGSNYGDTF. The DNA for the CDR3 is TGTGCCAGCAGGCCGACAGGGCAGGGATCTAACTATGGCGACACCTTC.

This clonotype has more than one count but fewer than ten. CDR3 sequence reads: CSVEGGLSGRSLNEQFF. The CDR3 DNA reads TGCAGCGTTGAAGGGGGCCTTAGCGGGAGGAGTCTCAATGAGCAGTTCTTC. This chain connects TRBV29-1 to TRBJ2-1; 10 bases are shared with TRBD2. There are 17 residues in the CDR3. CDR1 and CDR2 (germline): SQVTM, ANQGSEA. The ends lost 1 base at V and 6 bases at J; junction bases unmatched: 12.

This clonotype was detected ten times or more. The V gene is TRBV20-1, the J gene TRBJ2-1; TRBD2 matches at 11 bases. The CDR3 totals 15 residues. V dropped 6 bases and J dropped 6; count of bases not matched to a gene: 10. In germline, CDR1 is DFQATT, CDR2 SNEGSKA (reference sequence). DNA for the CDR3: TGCAGTGCCCCAGCCACGGGACTAGCGGCCAATGAGCAGTTCTTC. Translation: CSAPATGLAANEQFF.

This clonotype was counted ten times or more. This rearrangement joins TRBV28 to TRBJ1-2; the D gene is possibly TRBD1 (5 bases). V lost 2 bases to trimming and J lost 2 bases, with 15 bases between them. Germline CDR1 reads MDHEN; CDR2 reads SYDVKM. The CDR3 extends over 16 amino acids. DNA of the CDR3: TGTGCCAGCAGTTTAGGTATTAGGGGCAGCAACTATGGCTACACCTTC. This translates into CASSLGIRGSNYGYTF.